These 15 T cell receptor beta chains came from one sample sequenced in a study of cytomegalovirus exposure and HLA in healthy donors. The PCR employed 60 Vbeta primers together with 13 Jbeta primers. Produced via immunoSEQ multiplex PCR; TCRdb's table is partial and in-frame only. Its table records around 100,000 clones. Input material: PBMCs. The receptors shown here come from a man aged 40-49 years in good health and CMV-seropositive.

The V call is TRBV6-1, the J call TRBJ2-5; tentatively, D is TRBD1 (6 bases). CDR3 size: 15 residues. The V gene lost 2 bases and the J gene lost 5 bases, with 15 bases spanning the gap. Germline V lookup: CDR1 MNHNS, CDR2 SASEGT. CDR3 residues: CASSENTGSAETQYF. The CDR3 coding sequence is TGTGCCAGCAGTGAAAATACAGGGAGCGCGGAGACCCAGTACTTC.

The chain uses TRBV29-1 and TRBJ2-3; 7 bases are a match to TRBD2. The CDR3 is made up of 16 amino acids. V lost 4 bases to trimming and J lost 11 bases; unmatched junction nucleotides: 21. Germline V gives CDR1 SQVTM, CDR2 ANQGSEA. The CDR3 DNA sequence: TGCAGCGTTGTCTACAGTATGGGTTCGGGGGGTGGGGTGCAGTATTTT. Amino acid sequence: CSVVYSMGSGGGVQYF.

The V gene is TRBV15, the J gene TRBJ2-1, with 11 bases aligning to TRBD2. The CDR3 is made up of 15 amino acids. Germline assignment: CDR1 LNHNV and CDR2 YYDKDF (reference sequence). V dropped 3 bases and J dropped 7; count of bases not matched to a gene: 5. The CDR3 DNA follows: TGTGCCACCAGCAGCGGTAGCGGGAGGGGAAATGAGCAGTTCTTC. This translates into CATSSGSGRGNEQFF.

The chain has TRBV5-4 and TRBJ2-7; weak D call: TRBD2 (6 bases). CDR3 size: 15 residues. Trimming cost V 3 bases and J 4 bases, with 17 bases left between them. Germline V CDR1 and CDR2: SGHNT, YYREEE (reference sequence). CDR3 sequence (DNA): TGTGCCAGCAGCTCTTGGGGGAGGCAGACTTACGAGCAGTACTTC. This gives the protein CASSSWGRQTYEQYF. Full variable domain (remainder filled in from reference TRBV5-4 and TRBJ2-7): ETGVTQSPTHLIKTRGQQVTLRCSSQSGHNTVSWYQQALGQGPQFIFQYYREEENGRGNFPPRFSGLQFPNYSSELNVNALELDDSALYLCASSSWGRQTYEQYFGPGTRLTVT.

V and J are TRBV5-1 and TRBJ2-1; 7 bases are a match to TRBD2. This CDR3 is 15 amino acids long. The trim removed 4 bases at V and 0 bases at J, leaving 4 bases unmatched. CDR1 SGHRS and CDR2 YFSETQ come from the germline V gene. This CDR3 is CASSPGLVSYNEQFF. The CDR3 DNA sequence: TGCGCCAGCAGCCCCGGACTAGTCTCCTACAATGAGCAGTTCTTC.

The chain links TRBV15 to TRBJ2-6; a weak D match, TRBD1 (6 bases). V was clipped by 5 bases and J by 1 base, with 12 bases between them. Per germline, CDR1 LNHNV and CDR2 YYDKDF (reference sequence). This CDR3 contains 16 residues. For the CDR3, the DNA is TGTGCCACCAGCGAACACGGGACATCTGGGGCCAACGTCCTGACTTTC. This codes for CATSEHGTSGANVLTF.

The genes are TRBV7-9 and TRBJ2-7; D might be TRBD1 (6 bases). Trimming left V 5 bases short and J 0 bases short, with 11 bases between. The germline CDR1 and CDR2 sequences are SEHNR and FQNEAQ (reference sequence). The CDR3 consists of 14 residues. The CDR3 is CASSHRDNSYEQYF. The CDR3 region has the DNA TGTGCCAGCAGCCACCGGGACAACTCCTACGAGCAGTACTTC.

This sequence joins TRBV27 and TRBJ2-1; 7 bases match TRBD1. Per the germline V gene, CDR1 is MNHEY and CDR2 is SMNVEV (reference sequence). There are 16 residues in the CDR3. Germline trimming cut 4 bases from V and 4 bases from J; bases unmatched to any gene: 10. The CDR3 region has the DNA TGTGCCAGCAGTTCACTACAGGGGATGGCATACAATGAGCAGTTCTTC. It translates to CASSSLQGMAYNEQFF.

The V and J genes are TRBV30 and TRBJ1-1; 8 nucleotides agree with TRBD1. The length of the CDR3 is 13 residues. Germline lookup yields CDR1 GTSNPN and CDR2 SVGIG (reference sequence). Losses at the gene ends were 4 bases for V and 4 bases for J; bases not matched to a gene: 5. In nucleotides, the CDR3 is TGTGCCTGGAAGAGGACAGGGTTCACTGAAGCTTTCTTT. Encoded protein: CAWKRTGFTEAFF. Drawing the rest from reference TRBV30 and TRBJ1-1, the complete variable domain is SQTIHQWPATLVQPVGSPLSLECTVEGTSNPNLYWYRQAAGRGLQLLFYSVGIGQISSEVPQNLSASRPQDRQFILSSKKLLLSDSGFYLCAWKRTGFTEAFFGQGTRLTVV.

This chain connects TRBV18 to TRBJ2-7; 12 bases line up with TRBD1. The CDR3 totals 15 residues. V gave up 2 bases and J gave up 2 bases; unmatched junction bases: 1. The germline V gene encodes CDR1 KGHSH and CDR2 LQKENI. CDR3 region: CASSPGDRGPYEQYF. CDR3 sequence (DNA): TGTGCCAGCTCACCAGGGGACAGGGGGCCCTACGAGCAGTACTTC. Variable domain in full (rest from reference TRBV18 and TRBJ2-7): NAGVMQNPRHLVRRRGQEARLRCSPMKGHSHVYWYRQLPEEGLKFMVYLQKENIIDESGMPKERFSAEFPKEGPSILRIQQVVRGDSAAYFCASSPGDRGPYEQYFGPGTRLTVT.

This rearrangement joins TRBV5-4 to TRBJ1-2; no firm D call. V shed 5 bases and J shed 2 bases, with 16 bases lying between them. The CDR3 contains 15 residues. Germline-derived CDR1 and CDR2 are SGHNT and YYREEE (reference sequence). The CDR3 spells CASRPGRQQNYGYTF. Here the CDR3 DNA reads TGTGCCAGCAGGCCAGGTCGGCAGCAAAACTATGGCTACACCTTC.

This chain links TRBV10-3 with TRBJ2-7; tentative D call: TRBD1 (6 bases). The V and J ends lost 11 bases and 3 bases respectively, with 17 bases between them. The V gene's germline CDR1 is ENHRY and CDR2 SYGVKD. The CDR3 has 13 residues. The CDR3 is CAAGTRGDYEQYF. CDR3 nucleotide sequence: TGTGCCGCCGGAACCAGGGGAGACTACGAGCAGTACTTC.

The chain combines TRBV28 with TRBJ2-7; D is ambiguous. CDR3 length: 14 residues. Trimming pared 3 bases from V and 0 bases from J, leaving 9 bases between. Per germline, CDR1 MDHEN and CDR2 SYDVKM. CDR3 protein: CASSFAQSSYEQYF. The CDR3 coding sequence is TGTGCCAGCAGTTTTGCACAGAGCTCCTACGAGCAGTACTTC.

The chain combines TRBV6-1 with TRBJ1-6, with D unresolved. The CDR3 runs to 14 residues. Germline V gives CDR1 MNHNS, CDR2 SASEGT. V lost 8 bases and J 5 bases, leaving 13 bases between the germline ends. As DNA, the CDR3 is TGTGCCAGCGGGCGCGCCGGGGATAATTCACCCCTCCACTTT. Amino acids: CASGRAGDNSPLHF.

J is TRBJ2-1 and V is TRBV6-5; tentatively, D is TRBD2 (6 bases). The CDR3 is 13 amino acids. Germline-derived CDR1 and CDR2 are MNHEY and SVGAGI. V was pared by 2 bases and J by 6 bases, with 8 bases between. The CDR3 nucleotides are TGTGCCAGCAGTTACGGCGGGACCAATGAGCAGTTCTTC. Protein product: CASSYGGTNEQFF.